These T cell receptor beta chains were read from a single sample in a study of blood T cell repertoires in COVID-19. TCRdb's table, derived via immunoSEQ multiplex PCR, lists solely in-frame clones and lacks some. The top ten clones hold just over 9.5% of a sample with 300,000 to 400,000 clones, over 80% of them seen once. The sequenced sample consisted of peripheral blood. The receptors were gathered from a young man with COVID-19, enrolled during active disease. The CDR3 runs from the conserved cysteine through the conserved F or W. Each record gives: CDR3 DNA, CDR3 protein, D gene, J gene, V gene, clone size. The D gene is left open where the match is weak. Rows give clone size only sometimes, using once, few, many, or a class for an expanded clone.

DNA: TGTGCCAGCAGCCGAGGGGTGACAGGGAGCTCCTATAATTCACCCCTCCACTTT
CDR3: CASSRGVTGSSYNSPLHF
D: TRBD1
J: TRBJ1-6
V: TRBV6-6
size: once

DNA: TGTGCCAGCAGCCAAGGGGCCCTACTCGCGGGGGAACAAGAGACCCAGTACTTC
CDR3: CASSQGALLAGEQETQYF
D: TRBD2
J: TRBJ2-5
V: TRBV3-1/TRBV3-2
size: .

DNA: TGCGCCAGCAGCTTCCAGGGGGGAATCTCCTACGAGCAGTACTTC
CDR3: CASSFQGGISYEQYF
D: .
J: TRBJ2-7
V: TRBV5-1
size: .

DNA: TGTGCCAGTAGTTGGACAGGGCGGGGCTACGAGCAGTACTTC
CDR3: CASSWTGRGYEQYF
D: TRBD1
J: TRBJ2-7
V: TRBV19
size: .

DNA: TGCGCCAGCAGTGCGGGAGAGACCCAGTACTTC
CDR3: CASSAGETQYF
D: .
J: TRBJ2-5
V: TRBV10-1
size: .

DNA: TGTGCCAGCAGTTTAGGTCCCCTGGGCGAGCAGTTCTTC
CDR3: CASSLGPLGEQFF
D: .
J: TRBJ2-1
V: TRBV12-3/TRBV12-4
size: .

DNA: TGCGCCAGCAGTATTCCCGGGACTAGCTTCCCAGATACGCAGTATTTT
CDR3: CASSIPGTSFPDTQYF
D: TRBD2
J: TRBJ2-3
V: TRBV5-1
size: once

DNA: TGTGCCAGCAGTTTTGGAGAACAAGAGACCCAGTACTTC
CDR3: CASSFGEQETQYF
D: .
J: TRBJ2-5
V: TRBV12-3/TRBV12-4
size: .

DNA: TGCGCCAGCAGCTTAACCCCGGGACAGGGGTCGGATACGCAGTATTTT
CDR3: CASSLTPGQGSDTQYF
D: TRBD1
J: TRBJ2-3
V: TRBV5-1
size: .

DNA: TGCGCCAGCAGCCAAGGCCGTGGGGGAGGCTCCTACGAGCAGTACTTC
CDR3: CASSQGRGGGSYEQYF
D: .
J: TRBJ2-7
V: TRBV4-3
size: once

DNA: TGTGCCAGCAGTCCCCCGGGACAGGGCTATGGCTACACCTTC
CDR3: CASSPPGQGYGYTF
D: TRBD1
J: TRBJ1-2
V: TRBV28
size: few

DNA: TGTGCCAGTAGCCCCAGGGGGCGTCAGGAGCAGTACTTC
CDR3: CASSPRGRQEQYF
D: TRBD1
J: TRBJ2-7
V: TRBV19
size: .

DNA: TGTGCCACCAGCAGAGTTGCGGGAGGGGGGGCAGATACGCAGTATTTT
CDR3: CATSRVAGGGADTQYF
D: TRBD2
J: TRBJ2-3
V: TRBV15
size: few

DNA: TGTGCCAGCAGTTACTCCCAGGGGGAAATTGGCAATGAGCAGTTCTTC
CDR3: CASSYSQGEIGNEQFF
D: TRBD1
J: TRBJ2-1
V: TRBV6-5
size: .

DNA: TGTGCCAGCAGCCCCAGCCACTTAGCGGGAGTAAGGTACAATGAGCAGTTCTTC
CDR3: CASSPSHLAGVRYNEQFF
D: TRBD2
J: TRBJ2-1
V: TRBV14
size: .

DNA: TGTGCCAGCAGCCTCCAAGGACAGGGGGTTGATGAGCAGTTCTTC
CDR3: CASSLQGQGVDEQFF
D: TRBD1
J: TRBJ2-1
V: TRBV7-3
size: .

DNA: TGTGCCAGCAGTGAAGTATTCGGGACTCCCAACTATGGCTACACCTTC
CDR3: CASSEVFGTPNYGYTF
D: .
J: TRBJ1-2
V: TRBV6-1
size: .

DNA: TGTGCCAGCAGCCAGACAGGGTATGGCTACACCTTC
CDR3: CASSQTGYGYTF
D: TRBD1
J: TRBJ1-2
V: TRBV3-1/TRBV3-2
size: .